This T cell receptor beta chain comes out of a study of human T cells and chemical hapten exposure. TCRdb passed the RACE reads through MiXCR, listing each CDR3 protein once. In the table there are roughly 69,000 distinct CDR3 sequences, 10% of which are singletons. Study observations and caveats: Expanded TCRs grouped into significantly more large CDR3 similarity clusters than controls produced.

CDR3 size: 14 residues. V was clipped by 0 bases and J by 9 bases, with 14 bases between them. CDR1 is DFQATT, CDR2 SNEGSKA, per germline (reference sequence). Sample time point: patch test 2, 6 weeks after DPC sensitization. Noted treatment: therapeutic diphenylcyclopropenone sensitization with weekly scalp DPC. The table lists this clonotype with many counts. The target antigen is unknown. The chain employs TRBV20-1 and TRBJ1-4; TRBD1 is a possible D gene (5 bases). The sequencing used whole blood, collected in connection with sensitization to the hapten diphenylcyclopropenone (DPC). The clonotype comes from a woman in her 50s with alopecia areata. Some clones in this sample may be carry-over from other donors' samples. CDR3 region: CSARDFGADQKLFF. The CDR3 DNA reads TGCAGTGCTAGAGATTTCGGGGCAGACCAAAAACTGTTTTTT.